The rows below give T cell receptor beta chains drawn from one sample of a study of Ad26.COV2.S vaccination and SARS-CoV-2 variants. The data were produced by immunoSEQ multiplex PCR, yet TCRdb's version contains in-frame clones alone and is incomplete. This table holds about 350,000 clones, 85% to 90% found once. The sequences come from peripheral blood, collected in a trial of Ad26.COV2.S vaccine versus placebo. Receptors originate from a person aged 18-60 years who received the Ad26.COV2.S COVID-19 vaccine or a placebo. The CDR3 runs from the conserved cysteine through the conserved F or W. A D gene is named only where the DNA matches it firmly. A clone size is listed for some rows: how often the clone was seen (once, few, many), or a class if it is expanded.

TRBJ1-5	-	TRBV21-1	-	TGTGCCAGCAGCTGGTCTAGCAATCAGCCCCAGCATTTT	CASSWSSNQPQHF
TRBJ2-1	TRBD1	TRBV29-1	-	TGCAGCGTTGACCTTGGACAGGGTTACAATGAGCAGTTCTTC	CSVDLGQGYNEQFF
TRBJ1-2	-	TRBV6-2/TRBV6-3	-	TGTGCCAGCAGTTACGGGCGAAGCGGCTACACCTTC	CASSYGRSGYTF
TRBJ2-1	TRBD2	TRBV7-8	-	TGTGCCACCTATTCCGGGACTAGCGGGAGGGGAAATGAGCAGTTCTTC	CATYSGTSGRGNEQFF
TRBJ2-1	TRBD2	TRBV12-5	-	TGTGCTAGTGGTTCTAGCGGGAGGGCTGGCAATGAGCAGTTCTTC	CASGSSGRAGNEQFF
TRBJ2-1	-	TRBV9	-	TGTGCCAGCAGCGTAGCGGGGACTTCTTACAATGAGCAGTTCTTC	CASSVAGTSYNEQFF
TRBJ2-2	-	TRBV11-3	-	TGTGCCAGCAGCGTAGGGGTCGGGGAGCTGTTTTTT	CASSVGVGELFF
TRBJ2-5	TRBD2	TRBV9	-	TGTGCCAGCAGCGTTAGCGGGAGTCAAGAGACCCAGTACTTC	CASSVSGSQETQYF
TRBJ1-2	-	TRBV7-2	-	TGTGCCAGCAGCACGGCCCCATCTAACTATGGCTACACCTTC	CASSTAPSNYGYTF
TRBJ1-4	TRBD1	TRBV7-2	once	TGTGCCAGCAGCCCGACAGGGGCAACTAATGAAAAACTGTTTTTT	CASSPTGATNEKLFF